This TCR beta chain was identified during a study of cytomegalovirus exposure and HLA in healthy donors. Study-wide context: Membership in the Caucasian-associated ancestry cluster was found for around four fifths of approximately 430 genotyped donors.

As regards this clone: Its target is not known.

This PCR relied on a set of 60 Vbeta primers and 13 Jbeta primers. Original data processing: Later, an analysis found roughly 80 million unique TCR beta chains, and 9.5 million to 11 million of these were shared. Sequencing was performed with immunoSEQ multiplex PCR; in TCRdb, only in-frame clones are kept and a portion is missing. That table supplies the V and J calls and clone size; D and trimming were determined from the DNA. Of more than 90,000 clones listed, roughly 80% are singletons. In germline, CDR1 is LNHDA, CDR2 SQIVND (reference sequence). V shed 3 bases, J shed 0 bases, and the junction held 7 bases outside the gene matches. This CDR3 has 16 amino acids. Study findings and constraints: DRB1 had the most TCR associations and HLA-C the fewest, a later analysis found, with rates varying by HLA locus.

V is TRBV19 and J is TRBJ2-7; 8 bases are shared with TRBD1. The TCR originated in a man between 40 and 49 years old in good health and CMV-seropositive. Sequencing was carried out using PBMCs. CDR3 DNA: TGTGCCAGTAGTATTTCGGGACAGGATTTCTCCTACGAGCAGTACTTC. Protein product: CASSISGQDFSYEQYF.